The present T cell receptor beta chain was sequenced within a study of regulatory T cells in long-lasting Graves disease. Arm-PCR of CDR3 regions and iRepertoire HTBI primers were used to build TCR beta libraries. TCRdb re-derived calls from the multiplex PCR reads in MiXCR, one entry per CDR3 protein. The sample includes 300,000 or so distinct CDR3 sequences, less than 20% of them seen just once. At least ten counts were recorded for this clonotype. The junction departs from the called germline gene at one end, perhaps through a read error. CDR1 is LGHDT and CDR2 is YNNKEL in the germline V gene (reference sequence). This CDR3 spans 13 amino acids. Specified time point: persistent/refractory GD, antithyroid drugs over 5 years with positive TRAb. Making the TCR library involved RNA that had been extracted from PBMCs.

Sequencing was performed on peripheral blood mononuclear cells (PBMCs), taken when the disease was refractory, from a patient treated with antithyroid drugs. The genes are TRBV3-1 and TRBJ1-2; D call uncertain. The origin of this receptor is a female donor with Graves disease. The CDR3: CASSESGVAGYTF. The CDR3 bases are TGCGCCAGCAGTGAGTCCGGGGTGGCTGGCTACACCTTC.